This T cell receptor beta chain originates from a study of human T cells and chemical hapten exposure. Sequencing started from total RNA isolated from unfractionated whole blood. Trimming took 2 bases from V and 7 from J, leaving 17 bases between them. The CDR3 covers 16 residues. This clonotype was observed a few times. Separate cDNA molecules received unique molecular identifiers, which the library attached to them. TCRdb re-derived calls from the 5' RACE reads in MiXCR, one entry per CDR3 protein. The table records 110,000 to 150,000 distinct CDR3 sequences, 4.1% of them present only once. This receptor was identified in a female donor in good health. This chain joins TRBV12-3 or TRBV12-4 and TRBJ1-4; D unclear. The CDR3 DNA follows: TGTGCCAGCAGTTTACAACATCCCAGCCGCACTGAAAAACTGTTTTTT. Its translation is CASSLQHPSRTEKLFF.